The present entry profiles one T cell receptor (beta chain) with its context. As yet, its antigen is unknown. This specimen belongs to a study of T cell responses to AZD1222 COVID-19 vaccine. Study-wide points: It should be noted that donors were predominantly white British and more often female, and clonal diversity was possibly underestimated. Only a handful of AZD1222 recipients, about six in all, had baseline seropositivity. Every sample of the repertoires postdated the peak T cell response.

This CDR3 comprises 15 residues. Germline CDR1 is LNHDA and CDR2 is SQIVND (reference sequence). Deletions cut 5 bases from V and 6 bases from J, with 16 bases between. Measured with immunoSEQ multiplex PCR; TCRdb has only the in-frame clones, and not every one. This table has 100,000 to 150,000 clones, approximately 85% appearing once. The clonotype originates from an adult in good health. This chain uses TRBV19 with TRBJ1-4; D possibly corresponds to TRBD1 (5 bases). This material consisted of peripheral blood, taken on day 0 of MenACWY control vaccination. The DNA for the CDR3 is TGTGCCAGTAGTCTCAGCGGGGGATCCCATGAAAAACTGTTTTTT. This gives the protein CASSLSGGSHEKLFF.